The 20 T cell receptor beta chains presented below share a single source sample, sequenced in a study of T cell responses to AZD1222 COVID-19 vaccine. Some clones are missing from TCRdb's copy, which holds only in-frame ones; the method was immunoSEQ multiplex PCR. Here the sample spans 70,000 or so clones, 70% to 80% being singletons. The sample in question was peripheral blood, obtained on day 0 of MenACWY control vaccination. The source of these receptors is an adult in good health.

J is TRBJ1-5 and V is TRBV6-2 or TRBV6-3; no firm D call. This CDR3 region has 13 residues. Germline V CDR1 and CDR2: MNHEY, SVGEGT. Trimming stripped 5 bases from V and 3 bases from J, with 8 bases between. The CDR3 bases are TGTGCCAGCAGTAACACTATCAATCAGCCCCAGCATTTT. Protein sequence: CASSNTINQPQHF.

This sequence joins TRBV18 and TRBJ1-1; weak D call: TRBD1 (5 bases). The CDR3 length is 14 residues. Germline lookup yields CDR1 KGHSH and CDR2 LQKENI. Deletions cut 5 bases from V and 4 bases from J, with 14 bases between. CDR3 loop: CASSLKPGGTEAFF. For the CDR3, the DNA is TGTGCCAGCTCATTGAAGCCGGGGGGCACTGAAGCTTTCTTT. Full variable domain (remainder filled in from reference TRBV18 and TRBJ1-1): NAGVMQNPRHLVRRRGQEARLRCSPMKGHSHVYWYRQLPEEGLKFMVYLQKENIIDESGMPKERFSAEFPKEGPSILRIQQVVRGDSAAYFCASSLKPGGTEAFFGQGTRLTVV.

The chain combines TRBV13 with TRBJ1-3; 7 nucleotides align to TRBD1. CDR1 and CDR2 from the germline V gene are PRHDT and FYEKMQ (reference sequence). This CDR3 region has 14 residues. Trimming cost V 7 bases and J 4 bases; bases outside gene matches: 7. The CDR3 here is CASTLQGKGNTIYF. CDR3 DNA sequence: TGTGCCAGCACCCTACAGGGGAAGGGAAACACCATATATTTT. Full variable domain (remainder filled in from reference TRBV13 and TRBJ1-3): AAGVIQSPRHLIKEKRETATLKCYPIPRHDTVYWYQQGPGQDPQFLISFYEKMQSDKGSIPDRFSAQQFSDYHSELNMSSLELGDSALYFCASTLQGKGNTIYFGEGSWLTVV.

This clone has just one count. Here the CDR3 DNA reads TGTGCCAGCAGCTTAGGTCTGGAGCAGTACTTC. Its translation: CASSLGLEQYF. The genes are TRBV11-2 and TRBJ2-7, with D unresolved. V shed 1 base and J shed 7 bases, with 5 bases lying between them. The CDR3 extends over 11 amino acids. Germline loops: CDR1 SGHAT, CDR2 FQNNGV.

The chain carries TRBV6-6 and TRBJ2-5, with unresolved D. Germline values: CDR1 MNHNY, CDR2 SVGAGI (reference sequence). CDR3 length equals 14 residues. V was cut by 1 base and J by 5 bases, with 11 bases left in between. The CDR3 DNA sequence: TGTGCCAGCAGTTACTTAAGGACGATCGAGACCCAGTACTTC. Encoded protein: CASSYLRTIETQYF.

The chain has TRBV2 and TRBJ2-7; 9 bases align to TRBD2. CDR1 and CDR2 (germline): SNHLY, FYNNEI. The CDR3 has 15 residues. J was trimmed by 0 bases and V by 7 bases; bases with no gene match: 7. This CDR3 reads CASTTAGGLSYEQYF. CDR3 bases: TGTGCCAGCACCACAGCGGGGGGACTCTCCTACGAGCAGTACTTC. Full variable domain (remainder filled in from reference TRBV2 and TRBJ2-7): EPEVTQTPSHQVTQMGQEVILRCVPISNHLYFYWYRQILGQKVEFLVSFYNNEISEKSEIFDDQFSVERPDGSNFTLKIRSTKLEDSAMYFCASTTAGGLSYEQYFGPGTRLTVT.

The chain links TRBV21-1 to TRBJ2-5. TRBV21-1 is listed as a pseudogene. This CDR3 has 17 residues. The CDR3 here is CASSNRLRGAPQETQYF. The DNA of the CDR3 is TGTGCCAGCAGCAACAGGCTTCGAGGGGCCCCGCAAGAGACCCAGTACTTC.

The CDR3 DNA reads TGTGCCAGCAGCTCAGTCCGGGGGGGATTGGAGACCCAGTACTTC. Its translation is CASSSVRGGLETQYF. The rearrangement joins TRBV7-2 to TRBJ2-5, with TRBD2 matching 8 bases. The V gene's germline CDR1 is SGHTA and CDR2 FQGNSA. The CDR3 is 15 amino acids. V was clipped by 4 bases and J by 5 bases; unmatched bases: 9.

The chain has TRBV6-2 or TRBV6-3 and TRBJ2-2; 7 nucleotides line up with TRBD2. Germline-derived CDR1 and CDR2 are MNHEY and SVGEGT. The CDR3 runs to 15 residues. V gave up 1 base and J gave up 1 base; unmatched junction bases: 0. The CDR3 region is CASSYWGGNTGELFF. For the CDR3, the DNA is TGTGCCAGCAGTTACTGGGGGGGGAACACCGGGGAGCTGTTTTTT.

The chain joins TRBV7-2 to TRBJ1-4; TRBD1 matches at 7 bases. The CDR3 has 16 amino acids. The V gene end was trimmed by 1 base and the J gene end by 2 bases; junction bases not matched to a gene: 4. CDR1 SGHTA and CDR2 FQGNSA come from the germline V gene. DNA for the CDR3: TGTGCCAGCAGCTTAGGAGGGGGCGCGACTAATGAAAAACTGTTTTTT. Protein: CASSLGGGATNEKLFF.

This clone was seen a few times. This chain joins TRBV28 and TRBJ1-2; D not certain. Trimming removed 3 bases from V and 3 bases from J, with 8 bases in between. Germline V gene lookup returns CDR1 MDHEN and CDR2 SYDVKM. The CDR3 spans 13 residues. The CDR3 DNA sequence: TGTGCCAGCAGTTTGGCGGATTACTATGGCTACACCTTC. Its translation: CASSLADYYGYTF.

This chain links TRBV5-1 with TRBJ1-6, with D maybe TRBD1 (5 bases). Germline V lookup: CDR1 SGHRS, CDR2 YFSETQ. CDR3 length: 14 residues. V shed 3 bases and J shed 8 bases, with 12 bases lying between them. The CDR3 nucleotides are TGCGCCAGCAGCTGGGGACTCGTGGATTCACCCCTCCACTTT. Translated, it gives CASSWGLVDSPLHF.

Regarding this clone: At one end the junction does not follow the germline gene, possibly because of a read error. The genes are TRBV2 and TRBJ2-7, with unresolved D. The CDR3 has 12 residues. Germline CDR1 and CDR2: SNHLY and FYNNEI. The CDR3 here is CASREVSYEQYF. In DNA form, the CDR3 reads TGTGCCAGCAGAGAAGTATCCTACGAGCAGTACTTC.

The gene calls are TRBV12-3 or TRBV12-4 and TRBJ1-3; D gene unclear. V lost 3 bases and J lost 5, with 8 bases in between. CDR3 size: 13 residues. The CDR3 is CASSFPPRNTIYF. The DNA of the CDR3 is TGTGCCAGCAGTTTTCCCCCTCGAAACACCATATATTTT.

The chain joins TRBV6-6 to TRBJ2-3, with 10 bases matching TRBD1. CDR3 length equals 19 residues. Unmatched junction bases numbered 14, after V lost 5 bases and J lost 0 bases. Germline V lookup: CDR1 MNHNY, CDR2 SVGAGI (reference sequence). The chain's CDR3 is CASSRFSGQGITSTDTQYF. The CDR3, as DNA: TGTGCCAGCAGTCGGTTCTCGGGACAGGGGATCACAAGCACAGATACGCAGTATTTT.

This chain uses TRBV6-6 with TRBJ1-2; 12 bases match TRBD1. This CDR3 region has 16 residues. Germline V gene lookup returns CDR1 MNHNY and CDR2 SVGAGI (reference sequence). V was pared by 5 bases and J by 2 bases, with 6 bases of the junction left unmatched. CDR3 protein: CASSVTGTGGNYGYTF. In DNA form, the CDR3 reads TGTGCCAGCAGTGTAACCGGGACAGGGGGCAACTATGGCTACACCTTC.

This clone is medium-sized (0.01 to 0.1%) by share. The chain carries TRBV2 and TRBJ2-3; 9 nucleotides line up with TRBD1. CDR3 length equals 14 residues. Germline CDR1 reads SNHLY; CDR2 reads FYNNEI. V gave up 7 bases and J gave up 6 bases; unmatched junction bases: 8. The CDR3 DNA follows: TGTGCCAGCAAGGACAGGGGTAATTTGGATACGCAGTATTTT. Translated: CASKDRGNLDTQYF.

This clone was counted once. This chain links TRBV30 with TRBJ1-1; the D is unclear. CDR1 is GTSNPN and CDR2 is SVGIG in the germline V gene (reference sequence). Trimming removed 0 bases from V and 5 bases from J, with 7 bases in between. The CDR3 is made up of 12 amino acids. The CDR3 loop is CAWSVNPTEAFF. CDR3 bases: TGTGCCTGGAGTGTTAATCCTACTGAAGCTTTCTTT.

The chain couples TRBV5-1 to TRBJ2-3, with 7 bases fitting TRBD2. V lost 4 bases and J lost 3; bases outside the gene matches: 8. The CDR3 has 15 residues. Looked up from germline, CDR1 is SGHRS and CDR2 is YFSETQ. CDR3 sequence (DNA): TGCGCCAGCAGCATAAGCGGGACGGGGACAGATACGCAGTATTTT. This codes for CASSISGTGTDTQYF.

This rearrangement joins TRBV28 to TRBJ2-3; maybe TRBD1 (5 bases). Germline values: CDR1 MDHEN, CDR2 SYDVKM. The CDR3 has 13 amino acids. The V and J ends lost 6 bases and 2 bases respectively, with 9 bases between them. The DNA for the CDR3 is TGTGCCAGCAGATCCAGGGACACAGATACGCAGTATTTT. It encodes CASRSRDTDTQYF.